What follows is one T cell receptor beta chain and its context. Its antigen is undetermined. These data originate in a study of CD8 T cells in Susac syndrome. Study-wide results and limits: CD4+ T cell repertoires in Susac syndrome lacked clonal expansion.

This CDR3 spans 16 amino acids. V lost 4 bases and J 2 bases, leaving 16 bases between the germline ends. From germline, CDR1 is SGHRS and CDR2 YFSETQ. With random hexamers, roughly 0.45 to 1 ug RNA was reverse transcribed. TCRdb analysed the immunoSEQ multiplex PCR reads with MiXCR anew, one entry per CDR3 protein. The sample comprises roughly 200,000 distinct CDR3 sequences, 85% to 95% of which are singletons, and 0.099% rests with the top ten. Input material: CD4+ T cells from PBMCs. This TCR was sampled from a human donor with Susac syndrome. The V call is TRBV5-1, the J call TRBJ2-1, with a possible D match to TRBD1 (6 bases). In DNA form, the CDR3 reads TGCGCCAGCAGCCCGGACCGACAGGAGCCCTACAATGAGCAGTTCTTC. This encodes CASSPDRQEPYNEQFF.